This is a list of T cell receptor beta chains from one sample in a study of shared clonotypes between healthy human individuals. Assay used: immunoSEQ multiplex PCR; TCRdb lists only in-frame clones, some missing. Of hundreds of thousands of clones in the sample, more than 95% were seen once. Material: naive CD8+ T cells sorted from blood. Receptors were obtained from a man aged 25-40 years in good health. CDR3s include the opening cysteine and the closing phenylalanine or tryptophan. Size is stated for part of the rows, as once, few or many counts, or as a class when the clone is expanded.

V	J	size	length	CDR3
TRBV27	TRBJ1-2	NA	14	CASSPRGGVYGYTF
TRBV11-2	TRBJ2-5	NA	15	CASSLGAGEGETQYF
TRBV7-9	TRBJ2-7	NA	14	CASSLVGGRWEQYF
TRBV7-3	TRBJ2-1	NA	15	CASSPVAGGYNEQFF
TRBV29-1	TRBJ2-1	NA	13	CSLIGGAYNEQFF
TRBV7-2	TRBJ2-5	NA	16	CASSLALRLRLETQYF
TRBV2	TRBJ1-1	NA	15	CASSEIHRADTEAFF
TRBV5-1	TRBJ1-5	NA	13	CASSLRGNQPQHF
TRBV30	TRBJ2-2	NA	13	CAWSPENTGELFF
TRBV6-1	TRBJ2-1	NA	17	CASSEARAGSSYNEQFF
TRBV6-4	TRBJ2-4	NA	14	CASSLIWAKNIQYF
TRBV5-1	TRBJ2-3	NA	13	CASSPRLGDTQYF
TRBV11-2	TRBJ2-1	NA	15	CASSPPGQDYNEQFF
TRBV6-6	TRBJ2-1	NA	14	CASSQVTGYNEQFF
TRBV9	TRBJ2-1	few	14	CASSVLLRANEQFF
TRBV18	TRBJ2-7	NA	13	CASSPPSSYEQYF
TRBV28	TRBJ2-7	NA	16	CASSQTRTSGFYEQYF
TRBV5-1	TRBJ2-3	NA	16	CASSLGTSDPTDTQYF
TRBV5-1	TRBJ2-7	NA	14	CASSSGTGAHEQYF
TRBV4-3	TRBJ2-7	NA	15	CASSHRIQGRQEQYF
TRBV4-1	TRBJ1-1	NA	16	CASSLLPDQGVDEAFF
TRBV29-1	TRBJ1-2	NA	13	CSVESRASYGYTF
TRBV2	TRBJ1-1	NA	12	CASTASGTEAFF
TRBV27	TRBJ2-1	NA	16	CASSPQAGGPYNEQFF
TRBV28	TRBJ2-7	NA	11	CASGVKYEQYF
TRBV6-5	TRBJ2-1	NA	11	CASSSADEQFF
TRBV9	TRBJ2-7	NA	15	CASSVEGQQGDEQYF
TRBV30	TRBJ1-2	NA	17	CAWSARLGIAGPYGYTF
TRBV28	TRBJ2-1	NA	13	CASSLGSNNEQFF
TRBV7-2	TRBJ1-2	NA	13	CASSTGTTYGYTF
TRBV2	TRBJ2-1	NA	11	CASAGINEQFF
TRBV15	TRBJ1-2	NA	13	CATSSEGNYGYTF
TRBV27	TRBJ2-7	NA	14	CASSSGRGGYEQYF
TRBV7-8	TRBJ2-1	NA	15	CASSPREGVDNEQFF
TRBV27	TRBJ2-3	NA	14	CASSPGQGTDTQYF
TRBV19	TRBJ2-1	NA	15	CASSTVAGLYNEQFF
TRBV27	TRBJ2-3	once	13	CASSLTSADTQYF
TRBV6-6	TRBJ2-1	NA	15	CASSLGLAGNNEQFF
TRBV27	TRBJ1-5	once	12	CASRTGQWPQHF
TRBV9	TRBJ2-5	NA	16	CASSVGGTSGRGTQYF
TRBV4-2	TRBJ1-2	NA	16	CASSPTRGNHGYGYTF
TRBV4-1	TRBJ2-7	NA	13	CASSLPGTYEQYF
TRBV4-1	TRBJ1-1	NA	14	CASSQGQVYTEAFF
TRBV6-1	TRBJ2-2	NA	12	CASSALTGELFF
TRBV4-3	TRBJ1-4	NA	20	CASSQVFGTGNGTTNEKLFF
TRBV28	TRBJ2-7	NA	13	CASSLSGLGEQYF
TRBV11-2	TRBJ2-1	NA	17	CASSLSSGRSKYNEQFF
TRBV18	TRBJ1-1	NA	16	CASSYRAGLGDTEAFF
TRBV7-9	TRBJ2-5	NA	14	CASSLVLNQETQYF
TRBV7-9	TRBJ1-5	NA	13	CASSGEGPQPQHF
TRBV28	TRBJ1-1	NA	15	CASSLRDRENTEAFF
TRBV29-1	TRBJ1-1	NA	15	CSVGPPTQGYTEAFF
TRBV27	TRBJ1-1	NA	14	CASSSTGGLPEAFF
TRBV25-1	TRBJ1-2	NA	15	CASGGLEGWDYGYTF
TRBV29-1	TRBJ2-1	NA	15	CSAIKNRDIYNEQFF
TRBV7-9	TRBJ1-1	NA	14	CASILYQGRTEAFF